This TCR beta chain originates from a study of blood T cells in healthy people across ages. Study-wide findings and caveats: Researchers report that TCR beta diversity correlated strongly with naive T cell percentage.

CDR1 and CDR2 from the germline V gene are SGHDT and YYEEEE. The CDR3 contains 13 residues. V was pared by 0 bases and J by 7 bases, with 4 bases of the junction left unmatched. As concerns this clonotype: Antigen unknown.

A second 7 to 11 cycle PCR used barcoded and J-beta primers. TCRdb reanalysed the 5' RACE reads using MiXCR and keeps one entry per CDR3 protein. The repertoire has 800,000 to 900,000 distinct CDR3 sequences, 55% to 65% of them found once; the top ten carry roughly 26%. The sequence was collected from a young man in good health. The V and J genes are TRBV5-6 and TRBJ2-7; TRBD2 matches 7 bases. Sequenced input: blood. CDR3 nucleotides: TGTGCCAGCAGCTTGGTGCGGGGAGGGGAGCAGTACTTC. It yields the protein CASSLVRGGEQYF.